The 15 T cell receptor beta chains below all came from one sample that was sequenced in a study of post-analysis software for immune sequencing data. Study-wide points: TRBV5-6, TRBV5-1 and TRBV20-1 were among four or five TRBV segments more frequent in patients than controls.

Their cognate antigens are unknown. Carried by the TCR beta cDNA libraries were unique molecular identifiers. TCRdb fed the PCR reads into MiXCR, producing one record per CDR3 protein. The sample holds 350,000 to 450,000 distinct CDR3 sequences, approximately 39% seen once. The specimen sequenced was blood. The receptors were sampled from a girl aged 2-15 years with multiple sclerosis.

The V and J genes are TRBV6-5 and TRBJ2-2; 8 bases fit TRBD2. The CDR3 sequence is 18 residues long. The V gene end was trimmed by 0 bases and the J gene end by 5 bases; junction bases not matched to a gene: 11. Germline V gene sequence: CDR1 MNHEY, CDR2 SVGAGI. The CDR3 loop reads CASSYSDQTPGGTGELFF. The CDR3 coding sequence is TGTGCCAGCAGTTACTCGGACCAAACACCGGGGGGGACCGGGGAGCTGTTTTTT.

This clonotype was seen more than once but under ten times. This chain joins TRBV2 and TRBJ1-4; weak D call: TRBD1 (5 bases). Germline CDR1 SNHLY, CDR2 FYNNEI. The CDR3 is 12 amino acids. The V gene lost 10 bases and the J gene lost 4 bases, with 10 bases spanning the gap. CDR3 DNA: TGTGCCACCCTGGGGGGTAATGAAAAACTGTTTTTT. Its protein is CATLGGNEKLFF.

V and J are TRBV3-1 and TRBJ1-6; D is perhaps TRBD1 (6 bases). Germline lookup yields CDR1 LGHDT and CDR2 YNNKEL (reference sequence). The CDR3 covers 16 residues. Deletions cut 1 base from V and 3 bases from J, with 10 bases between. The CDR3 DNA sequence: TGTGCCAGCAGCCAAGTTACAGGGTTCTATAATTCACCCCTCCACTTT. Amino acids: CASSQVTGFYNSPLHF. Together with reference TRBV3-1 and TRBJ1-6, the CDR3 gives the full variable domain: DTAVSQTPKYLVTQMGNDKSIKCEQNLGHDTMYWYKQDSKKFLKIMFSYNNKELIINETVPNRFSPKSPDKAHLNLHINSLELGDSAVYFCASSQVTGFYNSPLHFGNGTRLTVT.

The chain joins TRBV6-6 to TRBJ1-1; tentatively, D is TRBD1 (5 bases). The CDR3 extends over 14 amino acids. The V end lost 7 bases, the J end lost 5 bases, and 17 bases lay between the germline ends. CDR1 and CDR2 from the germline V gene are MNHNY and SVGAGI (reference sequence). CDR3 sequence: CASNPWGGRTEAFF. In DNA, the CDR3 is TGTGCCAGCAACCCTTGGGGGGGGAGGACTGAAGCTTTCTTT.

The chain recombines TRBV18 with TRBJ1-2; D may be TRBD1 (5 bases). The V end lost 2 bases, the J end lost 8 bases, and 21 bases lay between the germline ends. Germline CDR1 and CDR2: KGHSH and LQKENI. There are 16 residues in the CDR3. This CDR3 is CASSPSGTPAIAGYTF. The CDR3 DNA sequence: TGTGCCAGCTCACCATCCGGGACTCCGGCTATTGCGGGCTACACCTTC.

This clonotype was picked up one time. This chain joins TRBV13 and TRBJ2-5, with D uncertain. Between the trimmed V and J ends, which lost 11 bases and 5 bases, there was a span of 12 bases. From germline, CDR1 is PRHDT and CDR2 FYEKMQ (reference sequence). The CDR3 runs to 11 residues. The CDR3, as DNA: TGTGCCGGCAAGCTTTACGAGACCCAGTACTTC. Residues: CAGKLYETQYF.

Details on this clonotype: A single base separates this from a much larger clone, so it may be a read error. V is TRBV6-5 and J is TRBJ1-2; weak D call: TRBD1 (6 bases). The CDR3 consists of 16 residues. The V gene lost 2 bases and the J gene lost 4 bases, with 17 bases spanning the gap. In germline, CDR1 is MNHEY, CDR2 SVGAGI. The CDR3: CASSYRPTGASYGYTF. CDR3 in DNA: TGTGCCAGCAGTTACCGTCCGACAGGAGCTAGCTATGGCTACACCTTC.

This clonotype was seen a handful of times. The CDR3 region is CASSATDEQPQHF. The CDR3 bases are TGTGCCAGCAGCGCGACGGACGAACAGCCCCAGCATTTT. The chain uses TRBV12-3 or TRBV12-4 and TRBJ1-5; D is unresolved. V lost 6 bases, J lost 7 bases, and 13 bases lay in between. The CDR3 has 13 amino acids.

This CDR3 reads CASSLAGGGRFTGTYGYTF. The CDR3, as DNA: TGTGCCAGCAGCTTAGCGGGAGGTGGTAGGTTTACGGGAACCTATGGCTACACCTTC. The rearrangement links TRBV7-2 to TRBJ1-2; D not resolved. Trimming cost V 0 bases and J 4 bases, with 24 bases left between them. Germline CDR1 is SGHTA and CDR2 is FQGNSA. The CDR3 is 19 residues long.

In this sample, this clonotype turned up many times. The chain employs TRBV10-3 and TRBJ2-7, with D unclear. Germline V gene lookup returns CDR1 ENHRY and CDR2 SYGVKD. The CDR3 has 11 residues. V lost 6 bases to trimming and J lost 2 bases, with 5 bases between them. The CDR3 DNA follows: TGTGCCATCAGAGAAACCTACGAGCAGTACTTC. This encodes CAIRETYEQYF.

This sequence joins TRBV5-1 and TRBJ2-5; maybe TRBD1 (6 bases). This CDR3 region has 12 residues. V was shortened by 7 bases and J by 13 bases, with 20 bases between the two germline ends. From germline, CDR1 is SGHRS and CDR2 YFSETQ. The CDR3 here is CASSRGFNERYF. The CDR3 DNA is TGCGCCAGCTCGAGGGGGTTCAACGAGCGGTACTTC.

This chain connects TRBV6-5 to TRBJ2-7; 7 bases map to TRBD1. Germline lookup yields CDR1 MNHEY and CDR2 SVGAGI. Unmatched junction bases numbered 16, after V lost 0 bases and J lost 5 bases. The CDR3 sequence is 18 residues long. CDR3: CASSYSRGGETGYNEQYF. The CDR3 DNA reads TGTGCCAGCAGTTACTCGAGGGGCGGAGAGACAGGGTATAACGAGCAGTACTTC.

The rearrangement joins TRBV11-2 to TRBJ1-1; maybe TRBD1 (5 bases). The germline CDR1 and CDR2 sequences are SGHAT and FQNNGV. This CDR3 is 15 amino acids long. V was shortened by 6 bases and J by 3 bases, with 17 bases between the two germline ends. The CDR3 DNA reads as TGTGCCAGCAGTTTAACAGCGGGGCTTGACACTGAAGCTTTCTTT. Residues: CASSLTAGLDTEAFF.

J is TRBJ2-5 and V is TRBV29-1; D is unresolved. This CDR3 comprises 13 residues. From germline, CDR1 is SQVTM and CDR2 ANQGSEA. V lost 7 bases to trimming and J lost 11 bases, with 23 bases between them. As DNA, the CDR3 is TGCAGCGGCGCCAGGCTACTGGCCCCGGAGCAGTACTTC. Translated: CSGARLLAPEQYF.

This clonotype was seen a few times. V usage is TRBV7-9 and J usage is TRBJ1-1; the D gene is possibly TRBD1 (6 bases). The CDR3 runs 14 residues. Trimming removed 3 bases at V and 1 base at J, with 9 bases between. Germline CDR1 is SEHNR and CDR2 is FQNEAQ (reference sequence). The CDR3 DNA reads as TGTGCCAGCAGCTTTATAGGGGGGAACACTGAAGCTTTCTTT. It specifies CASSFIGGNTEAFF.